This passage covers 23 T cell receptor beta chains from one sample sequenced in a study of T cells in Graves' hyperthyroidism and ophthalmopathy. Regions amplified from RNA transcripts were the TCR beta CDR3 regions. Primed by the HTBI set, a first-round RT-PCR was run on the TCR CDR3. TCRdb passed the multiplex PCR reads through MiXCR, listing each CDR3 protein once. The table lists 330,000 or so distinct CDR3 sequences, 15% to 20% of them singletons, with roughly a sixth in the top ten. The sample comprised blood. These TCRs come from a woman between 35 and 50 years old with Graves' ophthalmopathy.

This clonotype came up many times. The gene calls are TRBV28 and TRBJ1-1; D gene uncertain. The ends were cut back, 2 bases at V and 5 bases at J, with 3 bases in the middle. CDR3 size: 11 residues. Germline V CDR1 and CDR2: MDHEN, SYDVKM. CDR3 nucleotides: TGTGCCAGCAGTTTACCAACTGAAGCTTTCTTT. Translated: CASSLPTEAFF.

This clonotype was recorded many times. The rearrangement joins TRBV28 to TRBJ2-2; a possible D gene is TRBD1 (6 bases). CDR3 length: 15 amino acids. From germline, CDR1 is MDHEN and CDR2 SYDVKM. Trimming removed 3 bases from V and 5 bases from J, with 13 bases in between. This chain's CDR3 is CASSFYVRGTGELFF. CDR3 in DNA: TGTGCCAGCAGTTTTTATGTCAGGGGAACCGGGGAGCTGTTTTTT.

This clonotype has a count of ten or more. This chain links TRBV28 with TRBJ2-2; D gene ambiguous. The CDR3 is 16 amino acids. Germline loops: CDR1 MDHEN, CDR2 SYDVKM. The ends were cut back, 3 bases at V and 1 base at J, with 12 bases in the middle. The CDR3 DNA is TGTGCCAGCAGTTTTAGTCAGGTCGGGAACACCGGGGAGCTGTTTTTT. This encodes CASSFSQVGNTGELFF.

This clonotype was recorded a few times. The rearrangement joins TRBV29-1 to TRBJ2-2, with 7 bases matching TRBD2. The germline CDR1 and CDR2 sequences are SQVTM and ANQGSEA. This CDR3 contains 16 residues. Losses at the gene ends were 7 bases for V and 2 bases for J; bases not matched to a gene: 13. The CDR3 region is CSANIPTGGNTGELFF. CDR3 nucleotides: TGCAGCGCTAATATTCCCACGGGGGGAAACACCGGGGAGCTGTTTTTT.

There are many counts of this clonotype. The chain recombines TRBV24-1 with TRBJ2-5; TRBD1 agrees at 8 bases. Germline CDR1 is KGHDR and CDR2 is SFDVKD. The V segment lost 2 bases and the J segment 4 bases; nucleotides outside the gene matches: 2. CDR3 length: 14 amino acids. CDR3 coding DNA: TGTGCCACCAGTGATTCAGGGGGCGGAGAGACCCAGTACTTC. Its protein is CATSDSGGGETQYF.

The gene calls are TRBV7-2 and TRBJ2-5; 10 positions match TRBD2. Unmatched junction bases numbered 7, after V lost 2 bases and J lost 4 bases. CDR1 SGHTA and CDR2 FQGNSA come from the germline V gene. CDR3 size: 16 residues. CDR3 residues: CASSLSAASGRETQYF. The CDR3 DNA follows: TGTGCCAGCAGCTTAAGTGCGGCTAGCGGGAGAGAGACCCAGTACTTC.

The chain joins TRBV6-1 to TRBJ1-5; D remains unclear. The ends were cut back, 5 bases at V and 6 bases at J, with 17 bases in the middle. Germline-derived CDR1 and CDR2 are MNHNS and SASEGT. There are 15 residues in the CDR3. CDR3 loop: CASSRQRAGSQPQHF. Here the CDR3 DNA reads TGTGCCAGCAGTAGGCAACGGGCGGGCAGTCAGCCCCAGCATTTT.

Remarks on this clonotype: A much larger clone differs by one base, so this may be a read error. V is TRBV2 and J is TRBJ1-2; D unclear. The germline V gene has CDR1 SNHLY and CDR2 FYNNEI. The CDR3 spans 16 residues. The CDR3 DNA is TGTGCCATCAGTGAAATGGGTGGTCAGGTACGCTATGGCTACACCTTC. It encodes CAISEMGGQVRYGYTF.

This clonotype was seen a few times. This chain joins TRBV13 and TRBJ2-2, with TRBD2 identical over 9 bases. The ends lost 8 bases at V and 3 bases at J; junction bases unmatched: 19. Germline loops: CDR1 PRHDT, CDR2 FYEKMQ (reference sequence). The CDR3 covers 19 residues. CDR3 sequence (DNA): TGTGCCAGCCGGGTCCCTTCAGAAACTAGCGGGCGGGACACCGGGGAGCTGTTTTTT. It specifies CASRVPSETSGRDTGELFF. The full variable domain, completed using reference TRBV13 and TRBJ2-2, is AAGVIQSPRHLIKEKRETATLKCYPIPRHDTVYWYQQGPGQDPQFLISFYEKMQSDKGSIPDRFSAQQFSDYHSELNMSSLELGDSALYFCASRVPSETSGRDTGELFFGEGSRLTVL.

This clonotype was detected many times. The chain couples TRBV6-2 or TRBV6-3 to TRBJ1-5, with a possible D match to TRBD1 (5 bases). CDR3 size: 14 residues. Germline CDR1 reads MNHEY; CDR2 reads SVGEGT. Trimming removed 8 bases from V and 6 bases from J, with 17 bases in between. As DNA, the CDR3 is TGTGCCAGCTGGCCAGGGTTTTCTTTTCAGCCCCAGCATTTT. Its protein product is CASWPGFSFQPQHF.

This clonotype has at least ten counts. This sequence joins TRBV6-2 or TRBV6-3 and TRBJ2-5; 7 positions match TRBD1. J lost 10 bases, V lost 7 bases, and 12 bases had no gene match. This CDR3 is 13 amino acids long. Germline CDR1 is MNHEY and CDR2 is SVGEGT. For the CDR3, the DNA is TGTGCCAGCACCAACCCCCCGGGACAGATCCAGTACTTC. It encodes CASTNPPGQIQYF.

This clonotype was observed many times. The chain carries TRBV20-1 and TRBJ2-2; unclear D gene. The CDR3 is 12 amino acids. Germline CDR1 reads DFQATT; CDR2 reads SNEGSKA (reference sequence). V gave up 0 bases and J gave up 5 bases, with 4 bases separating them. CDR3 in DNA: TGCAGTGCTAGAGAGGGAACCGGGGAGCTGTTTTTT. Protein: CSAREGTGELFF.

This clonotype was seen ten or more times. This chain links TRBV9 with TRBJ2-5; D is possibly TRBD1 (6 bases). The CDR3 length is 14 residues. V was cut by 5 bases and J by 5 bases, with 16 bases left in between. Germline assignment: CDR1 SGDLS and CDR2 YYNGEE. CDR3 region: CASSSTGYPETQYF. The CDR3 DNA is TGTGCCAGCAGTTCAACAGGGTATCCGGAGACCCAGTACTTC.

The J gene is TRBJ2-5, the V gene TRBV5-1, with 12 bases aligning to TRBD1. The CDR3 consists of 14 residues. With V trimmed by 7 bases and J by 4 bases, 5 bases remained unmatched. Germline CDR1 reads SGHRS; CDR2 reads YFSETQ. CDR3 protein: CASPGQGARETQYF. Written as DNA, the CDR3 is TGCGCCAGCCCGGGACAGGGGGCTCGAGAGACCCAGTACTTC.

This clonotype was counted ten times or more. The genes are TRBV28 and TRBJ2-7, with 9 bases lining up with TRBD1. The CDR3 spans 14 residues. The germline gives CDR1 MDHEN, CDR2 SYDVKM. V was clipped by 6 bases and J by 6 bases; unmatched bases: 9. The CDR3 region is CASSYRGRVSEQYF. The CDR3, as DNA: TGTGCCAGCAGCTACAGGGGGCGCGTCTCCGAGCAGTACTTC.

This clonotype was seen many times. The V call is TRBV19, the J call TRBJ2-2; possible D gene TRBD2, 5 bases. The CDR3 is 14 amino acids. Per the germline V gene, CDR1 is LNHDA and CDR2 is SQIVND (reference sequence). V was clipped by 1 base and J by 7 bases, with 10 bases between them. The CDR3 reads CASSIGGSGGELFF. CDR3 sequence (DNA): TGTGCCAGTAGTATAGGAGGGTCCGGCGGGGAGCTGTTTTTT. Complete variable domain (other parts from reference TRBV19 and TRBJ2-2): DGGITQSPKYLFRKEGQNVTLSCEQNLNHDAMYWYRQDPGQGLRLIYYSQIVNDFQKGDIAEGYSVSREKKESFPLTVTSAQKNPTAFYLCASSIGGSGGELFFGEGSRLTVL.

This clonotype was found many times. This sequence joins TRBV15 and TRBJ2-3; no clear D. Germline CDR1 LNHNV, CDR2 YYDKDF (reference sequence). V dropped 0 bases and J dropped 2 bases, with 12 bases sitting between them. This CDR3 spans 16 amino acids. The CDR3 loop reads CATSRELARPTDTQYF. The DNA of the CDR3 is TGTGCCACCAGCAGAGAGTTGGCTAGACCCACAGATACGCAGTATTTT.

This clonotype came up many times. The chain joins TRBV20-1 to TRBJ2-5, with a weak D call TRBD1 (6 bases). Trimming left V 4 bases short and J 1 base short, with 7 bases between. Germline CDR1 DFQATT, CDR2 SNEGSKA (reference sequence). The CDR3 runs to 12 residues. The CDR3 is CSANRVQETQYF. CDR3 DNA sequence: TGCAGTGCTAACAGGGTCCAAGAGACCCAGTACTTC.

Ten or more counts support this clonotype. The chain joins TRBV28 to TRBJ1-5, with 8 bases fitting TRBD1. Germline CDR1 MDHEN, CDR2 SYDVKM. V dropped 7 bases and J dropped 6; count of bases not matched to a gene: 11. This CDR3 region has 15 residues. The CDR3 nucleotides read TGTGCCAGCACCCGACAGGGGCCTCGGGGTCAGCCCCAGCATTTT. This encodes CASTRQGPRGQPQHF.

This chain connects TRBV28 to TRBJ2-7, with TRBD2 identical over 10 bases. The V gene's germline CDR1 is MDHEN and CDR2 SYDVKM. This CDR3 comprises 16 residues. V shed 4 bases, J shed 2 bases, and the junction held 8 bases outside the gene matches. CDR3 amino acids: CASSSPGSGRTYEQYF. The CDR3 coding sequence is TGTGCCAGCAGTTCTCCGGGTAGCGGGAGGACCTACGAGCAGTACTTC.

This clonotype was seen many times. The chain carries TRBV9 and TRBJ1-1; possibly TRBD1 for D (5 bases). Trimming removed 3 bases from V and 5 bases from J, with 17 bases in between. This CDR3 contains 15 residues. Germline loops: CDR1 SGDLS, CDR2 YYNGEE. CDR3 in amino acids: CASSGSRGGGTEAFF. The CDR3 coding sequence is TGTGCCAGCAGCGGTAGCCGTGGGGGTGGGACTGAAGCTTTCTTT.

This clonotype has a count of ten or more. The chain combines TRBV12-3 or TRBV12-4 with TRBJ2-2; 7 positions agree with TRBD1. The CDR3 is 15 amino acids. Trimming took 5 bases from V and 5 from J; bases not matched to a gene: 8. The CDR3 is CASSTGATLTGELFF. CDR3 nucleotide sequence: TGTGCCAGCAGTACAGGGGCAACCCTGACCGGGGAGCTGTTTTTT.

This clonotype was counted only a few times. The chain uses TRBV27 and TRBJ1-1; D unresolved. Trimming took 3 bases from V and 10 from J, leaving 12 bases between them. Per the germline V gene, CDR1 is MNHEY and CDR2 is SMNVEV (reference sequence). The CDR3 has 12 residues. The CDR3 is CASSFSGLAAFF. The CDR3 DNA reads TGTGCCAGCAGTTTCTCCGGGTTGGCAGCTTTCTTT.